What follows is one T cell receptor beta chain and its context. This clonotype was detected a few times. It lacks a known antigen. Per-base qualities were not stored, and no clone one base away is much larger. The data were obtained in a study of patients and donors after allogeneic stem cell transplantation (dated by TCRdb to about 2020). Receptors were amplified or captured by RT-PCR. The sequencer was a NextSeq 550. TCRdb's own reprocessing of the public reads used fastp at Q25 and MiXCR and kept productive beta chains. Every entry covers one CDR3 protein and lists the most common genes and DNA from its rows. This sample comprises approximately 170,000 distinct CDR3 sequences, about 24% of them detected only once. About 24% of the sample belongs to the ten largest clones. The germline V gene sets CDR1 to SGHRS and CDR2 to YFSETQ. Inclusive of the bounding cysteine and phenylalanine, the CDR3 is 15 residues long. Of the read, only the CDR3 DNA is kept; its 45 bases are in frame from base 1. V is clipped by 5 bases and J by 0 bases, and the sequence between their germline boundaries is 14 bases long.

The sequencing sample was made of blood, either unsorted or a sorted T cell fraction (not recorded which). The V and J segments used are TRBV5-1 and TRBJ1-1; TRBD1 could be the D gene, as 6 bases match. The TCR originated in a human donor who was either an allogeneic HSCT recipient or a stem cell or donor lymphocyte infusion donor (not recorded which). It is not recorded whose cells these are; they may come from a transplant donor. The CDR3 has the sequence CASRYGQTLNTEAFF. The sequenced DNA: TGCGCCAGCAGGTATGGACAGACATTGAACACTGAAGCTTTCTTT.